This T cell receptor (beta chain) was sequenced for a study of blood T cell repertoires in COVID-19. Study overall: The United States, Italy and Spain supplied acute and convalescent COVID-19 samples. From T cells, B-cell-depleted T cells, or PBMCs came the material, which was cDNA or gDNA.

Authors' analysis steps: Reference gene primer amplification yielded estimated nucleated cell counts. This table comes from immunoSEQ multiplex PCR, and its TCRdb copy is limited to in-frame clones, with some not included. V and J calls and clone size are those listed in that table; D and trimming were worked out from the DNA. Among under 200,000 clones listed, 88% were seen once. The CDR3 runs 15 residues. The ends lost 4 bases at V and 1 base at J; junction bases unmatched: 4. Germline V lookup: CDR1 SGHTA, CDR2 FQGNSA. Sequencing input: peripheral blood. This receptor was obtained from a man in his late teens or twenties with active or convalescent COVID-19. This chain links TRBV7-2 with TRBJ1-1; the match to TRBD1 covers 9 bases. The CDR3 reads CASSWTGVGNTEAFF. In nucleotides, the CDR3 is TGTGCCAGCAGCTGGACAGGGGTAGGGAACACTGAAGCTTTCTTT.